This T cell receptor (beta chain) is drawn from a study of human T cells and chemical hapten exposure. Overall study findings and caveats: Expanded TCRs clustered into significantly more large CDR3 similarity groups than controls, the analysis revealed.

Described time point: patch test 1, 2 weeks after DPC sensitization. The treatment was: therapeutic diphenylcyclopropenone sensitization with weekly scalp DPC. A single record per CDR3 protein comes from TCRdb applying MiXCR to the RACE reads. This table holds around 120,000 distinct CDR3 sequences, about 13% found once. This clonotype was observed a few times. Its specificity is not known. The sequencing here drew on whole blood, taken in connection with sensitization to the hapten diphenylcyclopropenone (DPC). The clonotype originates from a man aged 18 to 29 with alopecia areata. Some clones in this sample may be carry-over from other donors' samples.

The chain's CDR3 is CASSYLPTGSIYEQYV. CDR3 DNA sequence: TGTGCCAGCAGTTATCTCCCCACAGGGAGTATCTACGAGCAGTACGTC. This chain links TRBV6-2 or TRBV6-3 with TRBJ2-7; tentatively, D is TRBD1 (6 bases). The V gene lost 3 bases and the J gene lost 3 bases, with 18 bases spanning the gap. The germline V gene encodes CDR1 MNHEY and CDR2 SVGEGT. The CDR3 covers 16 residues.